This T cell receptor (beta chain) emerged from a study of beta chain features in type 1 diabetes. Across the study: In age, gender and cell yields, patients were similar to healthy donors. Study conclusions and caveats: Moderately but significantly shorter TCRB CDR3s were found in Type 1 diabetes patients in all four CD4+ subsets. The cDNA sequencing approach could over-represent high-TCR-expressing cells.

Points on this clone: No antigen is known for it.

Each of the sorted populations had a purity greater than 98%. Reverse transcribing all isolated RNA meant expressed TCRB transcripts were sequenced. Naive, central memory and regulatory T cell samples averaged roughly 3.4 million immunoSEQ reads each. Profiling relied on immunoSEQ multiplex PCR, and the TCRdb table lists in-frame clones only, not all of them. The sample includes hundreds of thousands of clones, around an eighth of them seen just once. The sequence came from a man aged 18 to 30 with type 1 diabetes. What was sequenced was naive CD4+ T cells from blood.

This chain's CDR3 is CASSLTGPGETQYF. The CDR3, as DNA: TGCGCCAGCAGCTTGACGGGGCCGGGGGAGACCCAGTACTTC. The rearrangement uses TRBV5-1 and TRBJ2-5; D tentatively fits TRBD1 or TRBD2 (5 bases each). Germline V gene data show CDR1 as SGHRS and CDR2 as YFSETQ. CDR3 length: 14 residues. V dropped 1 base and J dropped 5 bases, with 12 bases sitting between them.